These T cell receptor beta chains were read from a single sample in a study of T-cell reconstitution after alpha-beta-depleted transplantation in children. One entry per CDR3 protein results from TCRdb running MiXCR on the PCR reads. The profile shows around 680,000 distinct CDR3 sequences, 16% of them singletons. Sequencing was performed on PBMCs from the stem cell graft donor, taken from the stem cell graft. The origin of the receptors is a human donor who donated a stem cell graft to a child with acute myeloid leukemia. Both conserved end residues are part of each CDR3. A D gene is named only where the DNA matches it firmly. Clone size is stated in some rows and not others, as once, few, many or a class when expanded.

d_call j_call clone_size v_call cdr3_nt cdr3_aa
TRBD1 TRBJ2-1 many TRBV9 TGTGCCAGCAGCCCAGGGGACAGGGGGAATGAGCAGTTCTTC CASSPGDRGNEQFF
TRBD2 TRBJ2-1 many TRBV7-8 TGTGCCAGCAGCTCCCGACTAGCGGGGGGGGCCTACAATGAGCAGTTCTTC CASSSRLAGGAYNEQFF
TRBD1 TRBJ2-3 few TRBV20-1 TGCAGTGCTACTGGGACAGGGGCAGATACGCAGTATTTT CSATGTGADTQYF
TRBD2 TRBJ2-1 many TRBV20-1 TGCAGTGCCAGACTAGCGGTCCCGGGCCCCTACAATGAGCAGTTCTTC CSARLAVPGPYNEQFF
- TRBJ2-2 - TRBV11-2 TGTGCCAGCAGCTTTGGGGGGACAAGGGCGAACACCGGGGAGCTGTTTTTT CASSFGGTRANTGELFF
TRBD1 TRBJ1-1 - TRBV7-2 TGTGCTTCTTCGGACAGGGCTTCTTTGAACACTGAAGCTTTCTTT CASSDRASLNTEAFF
TRBD1 TRBJ2-1 - TRBV6-4 TGTGCCAGCAGTGACTCGAGGGACAGCTACAATGAGCAGTTCTTC CASSDSRDSYNEQFF
TRBD1 TRBJ2-7 many TRBV20-1 TGCAGTGCTGAACCTCCAGACAGGGACTCCTACGAGCAGTACTTC CSAEPPDRDSYEQYF
- TRBJ1-4 few TRBV11-2 TGTGCCAGCAGCTTGATTGGTGGGGAAAAACTGTTTTTT CASSLIGGEKLFF
TRBD2 TRBJ2-1 - TRBV28 TGTGCCAGCAGTTTAAGGGGACTAGCGGACTACAATGAGCAGTTCTTC CASSLRGLADYNEQFF
- TRBJ2-3 - TRBV20-1 TGCAGTGCTTCACTGGTTCCTGACGGGCGAAATACGCAGTATTTT CSASLVPDGRNTQYF
- TRBJ2-1 few TRBV12-3/TRBV12-4 TGTGCCAGCAGTTCCTCATTTAACAATGAGCAGTTCTTC CASSSSFNNEQFF
TRBD2 TRBJ2-1 few TRBV5-1 TGCGCCAGCAGCATGAGCGGGGGGGACTACAATGAGCAGTTCTTC CASSMSGGDYNEQFF
TRBD1 TRBJ2-1 few TRBV6-1 TGTGCCAGCAGTCGACAGGGTAAGGGAGATCGTGAGCAGTTCTTC CASSRQGKGDREQFF
- TRBJ1-1 - TRBV7-2 TGTGCCAGCAGCTTAGGGGCAGCATATGAAGCTTTCTTT CASSLGAAYEAFF
- TRBJ2-5 many TRBV29-1 TGCAGCGCTCTGGACACACGAGGCAATGTTTTCCAAGAGACCCAGTACTTC CSALDTRGNVFQETQYF
- TRBJ2-1 - TRBV20-1 TGCAGTGCTAGTGGCCCTATGGCGGGGGAGCAGTTCTTC CSASGPMAGEQFF
TRBD2 TRBJ2-3 - TRBV11-2 TGTGCCAGCAGCCTAGTAGCGGGGGGGGCCGGAGATACGCAGTATTTT CASSLVAGGAGDTQYF